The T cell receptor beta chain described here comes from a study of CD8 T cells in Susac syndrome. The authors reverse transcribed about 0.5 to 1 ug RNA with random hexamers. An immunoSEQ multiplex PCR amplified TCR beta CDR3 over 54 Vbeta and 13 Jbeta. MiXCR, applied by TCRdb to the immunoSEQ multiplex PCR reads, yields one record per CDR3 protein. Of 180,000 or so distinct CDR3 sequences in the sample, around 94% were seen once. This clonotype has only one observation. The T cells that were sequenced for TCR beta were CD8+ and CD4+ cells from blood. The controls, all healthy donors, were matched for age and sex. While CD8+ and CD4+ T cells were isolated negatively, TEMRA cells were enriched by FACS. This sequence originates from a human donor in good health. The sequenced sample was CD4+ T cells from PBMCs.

The CDR3 reads CASSYTRGDEQFF. The CDR3 nucleotides read TGTGCCAGCAGCTACACGAGGGGGGATGAGCAGTTCTTC. This chain joins TRBV7-2 and TRBJ2-1; tentatively, D is TRBD1 or TRBD2 (6 bases each). The CDR3 sequence is 13 residues long. Germline assignment: CDR1 SGHTA and CDR2 FQGNSA. Trimming removed 4 bases from V and 8 bases from J, with 12 bases in between.